This T cell receptor beta chain was obtained from a study of T-cell reconstitution after alpha-beta-depleted transplantation in children. Unique molecular identifiers featured in how the TCRbeta library was prepared. MiXCR, run by TCRdb on the PCR reads, gives a single entry per CDR3 protein. The table records a few hundred thousand distinct CDR3 sequences, approximately 10% of them present only once. Looked up from germline, CDR1 is LGHNA and CDR2 is YSLEER. Germline trimming cut 4 bases from V and 3 bases from J; bases unmatched to any gene: 9. The CDR3 has 17 amino acids. This clonotype showed up just a few times.

The material sequenced was PBMCs from the stem cell graft donor, taken from the stem cell graft. The source is a human donor who donated a stem cell graft to a child with acute lymphoblastic leukemia. This chain connects TRBV4-3 to TRBJ1-5; 10 bases fit TRBD1. The CDR3 loop is CASSRPGQGRINQPQHF. CDR3 in DNA: TGCGCCAGCAGCCGGCCGGGACAGGGGAGGATCAATCAGCCCCAGCATTTT.